What follows is one TCR beta chain and its context. Antigen: not known. Via the markers CD45RO/CCR7/CD25/CD127/CD95/CD27, stem cell-like memory, regulatory, central memory and naive CD4+ cells were sorted. Germline CDR1 reads GTSNPN; CDR2 reads SVGIG (reference sequence). The CDR3 is made up of 13 amino acids. V gave up 4 bases and J gave up 3 bases; unmatched junction bases: 2. These data originate in a study of beta chain features in type 1 diabetes. General study points: Fewer junction insertions and more nucleotide deletions appeared in type 1 diabetes patients. Researchers report that Type 1 diabetes patients had moderately but significantly shorter TCRB CDR3s across all four CD4+ subsets.

The entirety of the isolated RNA underwent reverse transcription, so expressed TCRB transcripts were sequenced. Assay: immunoSEQ multiplex PCR; the TCRdb copy retains only in-frame clones and omits some. The profile shows about 160,000 clones, approximately 8% of them singletons. Sample: central memory CD4+ T cells from blood. This chain links TRBV30 with TRBJ2-2; 7 bases match TRBD1. This clonotype was obtained from a man between 18 and 35 years old with type 1 diabetes. CDR3 protein: CAWNGQDTGELFF. DNA for the CDR3: TGTGCCTGGAATGGACAGGACACCGGGGAGCTGTTTTTT.